The T cell receptor (beta chain) under discussion was sequenced for a study of shared clonotypes between healthy human individuals. Study-level points and caveats: Generation probability values for non-shared clonotypes were lower than those for clonotypes shared by all four donors. Sequencing depth was a factor that was expected to affect clonotype sharing among donors. Estimated richness values were generally larger in naive subsets than in memory subsets.

Libraries were prepared by immunoSEQ multiplex PCR; TCRdb keeps only in-frame clonotypes and omits some of them. The sample has approximately 2,000,000 clones, 93% seen once; the top ten hold 1.5% to 2%. With regard to this clone: No antigen is known for it.

Terminally differentiated effector memory CD45RA+ cells were excluded from the naive CD8 cells, which were CD45RO-negative and positively selected for CCR7. Those who donated, Caucasian adults without exception, all lived in Nashville, Tennessee. The sequence was obtained from a young man in good health. Some clones in this sample may be carry-over from other donors' samples. The specimen was naive CD8+ T cells from PBMCs.

DNA of the CDR3: TGTGCCAGTAGTACGGGCTCCGGCGGCGTTTGGGAGACCCAGTACTTC. The encoded protein is CASSTGSGGVWETQYF. J is TRBJ2-5 and V is TRBV19; no definite D call. The CDR3 sequence is 16 residues long. The V end was cut by 4 bases, the J end by 5 bases, with 20 bases between. The V gene's germline CDR1 is LNHDA and CDR2 SQIVND (reference sequence).